This T cell receptor beta chain comes out of a study of memory CD4+ T cells and cytomegalovirus serostatus. Study findings and constraints: Of 150 to 200 reported CMV TCRbeta sequences, just over 65 were found in memory CD4+ repertoires.

Original processing notes: After removing out-of-frame reads, millions of distinct TCRbeta sequences remained. Data came from immunoSEQ multiplex PCR; TCRdb stores just in-frame clones and leaves some out. The V and J calls and clone size were taken over from that table, and D and trimming were inferred from the DNA. The sample records about 50,000 clones, 60% to 80% being singletons. The sort gate was single viable CD3+CD4+CD8-CD45RO+ cells for memory CD4+ T cells. Serum IgG to CMV pp150, pp28, p38 and p52 defined serostatus. After thawing, CD4+ T cells were positively selected. Details on this clone: Its specificity is not known.

Sequencing used memory CD4+ T cells from blood. The sequence came from an adult in good health and CMV-seronegative.

CDR3 DNA sequence: TGTGCCAGCAGCCTCGACGGCAGCCGAGCAAAACTGTTTTTT. Amino acid sequence: CASSLDGSRAKLFF. The V call is TRBV5-4, the J call TRBJ1-4; D unclear. Germline V gene lookup returns CDR1 SGHNT and CDR2 YYREEE (reference sequence). The CDR3 covers 14 residues. Deletions cut 4 bases from V and 10 bases from J, with 17 bases between.